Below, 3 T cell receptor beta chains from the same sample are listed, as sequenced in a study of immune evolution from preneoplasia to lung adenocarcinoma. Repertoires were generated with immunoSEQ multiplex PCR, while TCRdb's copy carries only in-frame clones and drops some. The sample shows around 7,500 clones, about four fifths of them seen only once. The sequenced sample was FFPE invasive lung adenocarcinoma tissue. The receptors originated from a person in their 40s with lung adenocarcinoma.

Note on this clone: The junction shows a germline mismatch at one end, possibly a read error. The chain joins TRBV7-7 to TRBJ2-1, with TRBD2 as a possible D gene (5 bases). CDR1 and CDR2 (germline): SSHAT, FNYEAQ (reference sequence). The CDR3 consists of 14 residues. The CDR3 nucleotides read TGTGCTAGCAGCTTAGCGAGGGAGACCAATGAGCAGTTCTTC. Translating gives CASSLARETNEQFF.

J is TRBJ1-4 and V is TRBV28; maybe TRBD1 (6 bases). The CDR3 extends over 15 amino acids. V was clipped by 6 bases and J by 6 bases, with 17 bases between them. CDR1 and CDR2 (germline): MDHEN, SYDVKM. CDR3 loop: CASSSWGLGDEKLFF. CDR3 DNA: TGTGCCAGCAGCTCCTGGGGGCTGGGGGATGAAAAACTGTTTTTT.

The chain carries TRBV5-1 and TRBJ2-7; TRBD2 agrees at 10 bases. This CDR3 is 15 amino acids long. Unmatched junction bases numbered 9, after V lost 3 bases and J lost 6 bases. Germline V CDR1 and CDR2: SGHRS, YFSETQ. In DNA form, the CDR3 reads TGCGCCAGCAGCTCAACCGGGACTAGCGTACGCGAGCAGTACTTC. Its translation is CASSSTGTSVREQYF.